This T cell receptor (beta chain) was sequenced in a study of early T cells in non-severe SARS-CoV-2 infection (dated by TCRdb to the early 2020s). Looking at the study overall: TCR sequencing used bulk RNA from unsorted whole blood, so alpha and beta chains could not be paired.

The CDR1 and CDR2 encoded by the germline V gene are MNHEY and SVGAGI. There are 16 amino acids in the CDR3, from cysteine to phenylalanine inclusive. Of the read, only the CDR3 DNA is kept; its 48 bases are in frame from base 1. Trimming at the junction amounts to 2 bases on V and 2 bases on J, and the germline ends lie 14 bases apart. Libraries came from 5' RACE. The sequencer listed for this sample is NextSeq 500. Unique molecular identifiers were attached to individual cDNA molecules in the TCR library protocol so that sequencing error and PCR bias could be corrected. Both TCR alpha and beta chains were sequenced, and tight co-correlation was observed between alpha and beta sequence abundances in each sample. In the original analysis: Decombinator V4 was used to annotate TCR sequences for V gene, J gene and CDR3. Expanded TCRs were defined as changing significantly between any two time points under a Poisson model with p below 0.0001. TCR abundances were normalised to the total number of TCRs sequenced per sample and were expressed as counts per million. MAIT TCRs were defined by TRAV1-2 paired with TRAJ12, TRAJ20 or TRAJ33, and iNKT TCRs by TRAV10 paired with TRAJ18. A search of VDJdb, accessed on 1 November 2021, was run for TCRs annotated to CMV, EBV and SARS-CoV-2, with TCRs annotated for multiple antigens excluded. Using fastp at Q25 and MiXCR, TCRdb reprocessed the public reads and kept productive beta chains. Rows with a matching CDR3 protein are joined into one entry that keeps the most common DNA and genes. TCRdb's processing, not the authors', yielded these V and J calls. Within this sample are roughly 58,000 distinct CDR3 sequences, with 5.5% to 7.5% of them counted one time only. The ten largest clones take up roughly 3.9% of the sample.

The paper as a whole reports these results and caveats: VDJdb matching was skewed toward anti-spike CD8 responses and likely underestimated virus-specific expansions by missing private and CD4 specificities.

Set within a cohort of healthcare workers in London, UK, this nested case-control study involved weekly PCR testing of nasopharyngeal swabs along with blood sampling. Healthcare workers were enrolled in the week of the UK lockdown, from 23 to 31 March 2020, and were followed every week for up to about 15 weeks. This clonotype was detected only a few times. Its antigen is unknown. No per-base quality is available; no much larger clone lies one base away. The TCR sequence derives from an adult who was a healthcare worker with PCR-confirmed SARS-CoV-2 infection or an uninfected control (not recorded which). Sequencing was carried out using whole blood. The chain joins TRBV6-5 to TRBJ2-3; too little of a D gene remains to name it. CDR3 region: CASSYRLAEITDTQYF. The nucleotide sequence reads as follows: TGTGCCAGCAGTTACCGTTTGGCAGAAATCACAGATACGCAGTATTTT.